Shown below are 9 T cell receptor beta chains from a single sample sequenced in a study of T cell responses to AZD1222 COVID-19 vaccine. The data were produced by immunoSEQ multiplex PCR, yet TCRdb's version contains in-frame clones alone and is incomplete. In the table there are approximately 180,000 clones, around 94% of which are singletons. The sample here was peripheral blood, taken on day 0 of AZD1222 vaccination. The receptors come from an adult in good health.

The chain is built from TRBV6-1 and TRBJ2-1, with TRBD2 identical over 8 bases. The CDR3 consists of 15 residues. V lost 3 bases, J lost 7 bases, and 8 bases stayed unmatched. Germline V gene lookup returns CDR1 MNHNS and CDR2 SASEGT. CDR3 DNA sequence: TGTGCCAGCAGTGATTCCAGCGGGAGTTGGAATGAGCAGTTCTTC. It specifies CASSDSSGSWNEQFF.

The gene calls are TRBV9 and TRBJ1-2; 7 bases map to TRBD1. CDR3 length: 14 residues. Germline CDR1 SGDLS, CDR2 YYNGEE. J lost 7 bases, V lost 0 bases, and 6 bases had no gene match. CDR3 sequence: CASSVGTGESGYTF. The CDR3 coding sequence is TGTGCCAGCAGCGTAGGTACAGGGGAGAGTGGCTACACCTTC.

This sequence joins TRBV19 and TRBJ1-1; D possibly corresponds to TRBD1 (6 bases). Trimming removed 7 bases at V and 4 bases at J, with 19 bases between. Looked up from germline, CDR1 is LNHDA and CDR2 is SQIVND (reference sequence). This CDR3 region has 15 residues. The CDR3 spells CASIPGGGRSTEAFF. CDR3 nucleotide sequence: TGTGCCAGTATCCCAGGCGGGGGGCGAAGCACTGAAGCTTTCTTT.

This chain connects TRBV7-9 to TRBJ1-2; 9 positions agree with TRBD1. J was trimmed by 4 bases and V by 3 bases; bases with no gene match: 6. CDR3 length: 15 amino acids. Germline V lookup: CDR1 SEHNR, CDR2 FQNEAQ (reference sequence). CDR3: CASSFRGDRVYGYTF. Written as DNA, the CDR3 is TGTGCCAGCAGCTTCCGAGGGGACAGGGTCTATGGCTACACCTTC. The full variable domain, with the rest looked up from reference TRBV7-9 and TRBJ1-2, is DTGVSQNPRHKITKRGQNVTFRCDPISEHNRLYWYRQTLGQGPEFLTYFQNEAQLEKSRLLSDRFSAERPKGSFSTLEIQRTEQGDSAMYLCASSFRGDRVYGYTFGSGTRLTVV.

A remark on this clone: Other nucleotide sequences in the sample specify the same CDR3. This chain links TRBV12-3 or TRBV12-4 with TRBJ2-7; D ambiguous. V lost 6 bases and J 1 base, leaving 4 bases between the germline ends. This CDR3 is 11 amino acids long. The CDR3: CASSPSYEQYF. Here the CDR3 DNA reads TGTGCCAGCAGCCCTTCCTACGAGCAGTACTTC.

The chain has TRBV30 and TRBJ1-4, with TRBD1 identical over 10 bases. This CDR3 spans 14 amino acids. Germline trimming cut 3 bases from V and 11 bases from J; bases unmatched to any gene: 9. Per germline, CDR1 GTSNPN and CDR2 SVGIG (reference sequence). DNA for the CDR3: TGTGCCTGGAGCCAAGACAGGGGGCGCGGGAAACTGTTTTTT. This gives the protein CAWSQDRGRGKLFF.

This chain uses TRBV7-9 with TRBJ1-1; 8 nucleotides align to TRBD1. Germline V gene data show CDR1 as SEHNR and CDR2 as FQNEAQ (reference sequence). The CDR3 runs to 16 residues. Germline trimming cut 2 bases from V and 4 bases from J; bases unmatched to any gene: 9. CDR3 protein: CASSLPPGGRSTEAFF. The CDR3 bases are TGTGCCAGCAGCTTACCGCCAGGGGGCAGGAGCACTGAAGCTTTCTTT.

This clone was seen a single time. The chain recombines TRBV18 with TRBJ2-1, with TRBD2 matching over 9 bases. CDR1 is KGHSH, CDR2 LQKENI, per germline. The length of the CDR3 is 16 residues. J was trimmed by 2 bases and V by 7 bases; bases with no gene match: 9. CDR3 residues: CASYPGERGAYNEQFF. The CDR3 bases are TGTGCCAGCTACCCGGGGGAGCGGGGGGCCTACAATGAGCAGTTCTTC.

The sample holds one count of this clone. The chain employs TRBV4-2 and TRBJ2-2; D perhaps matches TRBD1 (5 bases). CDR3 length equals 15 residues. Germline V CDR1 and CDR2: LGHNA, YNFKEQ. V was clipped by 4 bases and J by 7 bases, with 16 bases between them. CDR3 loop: CASSPPGRAVGELFF. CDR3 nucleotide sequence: TGTGCCAGCAGCCCACCGGGCAGGGCGGTCGGGGAGCTGTTTTTT.